A single sample is the source of the 25 T cell receptor beta chains below, sequenced in a study of identical twins. TCRdb reprocessed the 5' RACE reads with MiXCR, giving one entry per CDR3 protein. This table has some 1,600,000 distinct CDR3 sequences, around a third appearing once. What was sequenced was cord blood. The origin of the receptors is a newborn girl in good health.

The chain carries TRBV3-1 and TRBJ2-7, with 11 bases that match TRBD2. Germline V gene data show CDR1 as LGHDT and CDR2 as YNNKEL (reference sequence). This CDR3 region has 17 residues. V shed 3 bases, J shed 7 bases, and the junction held 14 bases outside the gene matches. CDR3 region: CASSQALAGGPYNEQYF. CDR3 sequence (DNA): TGTGCCAGCAGCCAGGCTCTAGCGGGGGGACCTTACAATGAGCAGTACTTC.

The chain uses TRBV28 and TRBJ2-7, with TRBD1 matching 9 bases. The DNA end is a closer match to TRBJ2-5, so the J assignment may be wrong. The CDR3 contains 14 residues. Per the germline V gene, CDR1 is MDHEN and CDR2 is SYDVKM. CDR3 in DNA: TGTGCCAGCAGGCAAGGGACAGGGAAAGAGACCCAGTACTTC. Its translation is CASRQGTGKETQYF.

The chain employs TRBV27 and TRBJ1-2; D is possibly TRBD1 (5 bases). V was trimmed by 0 bases and J by 7 bases, leaving 9 bases between them. There are 13 residues in the CDR3. Germline CDR1 MNHEY, CDR2 SMNVEV (reference sequence). In DNA form, the CDR3 reads TGTGCCAGCAGTTTATCCATAAGGGGTGGCTACACCTTC. This encodes CASSLSIRGGYTF.

In its sample, this clonotype was seen a few times. The V call is TRBV13, the J call TRBJ1-6; weak D call: TRBD1 (6 bases). Per germline, CDR1 PRHDT and CDR2 FYEKMQ (reference sequence). The CDR3 contains 15 residues. Trimming left V 1 base short and J 7 bases short, with 11 bases between. DNA of the CDR3: TGTGCCAGCAGCTTAGCACAGGGTATGAATTCACCCCTCCACTTT. It translates to CASSLAQGMNSPLHF.

This rearrangement joins TRBV20-1 to TRBJ2-5, with 15 bases lining up with TRBD2. The J call is uncertain, as TRBJ2-7 better fits the DNA end. The CDR3 has 16 amino acids. The germline V gene has CDR1 DFQATT and CDR2 SNEGSKA (reference sequence). The CDR3 is CSARGTSGRATYEQYF. In nucleotides, the CDR3 is TGCAGTGCTAGAGGGACTAGCGGGAGGGCTACCTACGAGCAGTACTTC.

This clonotype was picked up a small number of times. The V and J genes are TRBV6-5 and TRBJ1-2; D might be TRBD1 (5 bases). The V end was cut by 10 bases, the J end by 7 bases, with 16 bases between. The CDR3 runs 12 residues. Per the germline V gene, CDR1 is MNHEY and CDR2 is SVGAGI. The CDR3 is CATANRGGGYTF. The CDR3, as DNA: TGTGCCACCGCGAATCGGGGGGGTGGCTACACCTTC.

This clonotype was counted a few times. The V and J genes are TRBV7-9 and TRBJ1-4, with 8 bases lining up with TRBD1. CDR3 length: 14 residues. V shed 5 bases and J 4 bases; nucleotides not matched to a gene: 3. Germline V gene sequence: CDR1 SEHNR, CDR2 FQNEAQ (reference sequence). The CDR3 nucleotides are TGTGCCAGCAGCATGGGACAGGATAATGAAAAACTGTTTTTT. Translated, it gives CASSMGQDNEKLFF.

The chain carries TRBV9 and TRBJ2-5; TRBD2 matches 7 bases. CDR1 is SGDLS and CDR2 is YYNGEE in the germline V gene. V trimming: 3 bases; J trimming: 4 bases; junction bases outside the gene matches: 6. This CDR3 comprises 14 residues. CDR3 DNA: TGTGCCAGCAGCGCCGACGGACTAGTAGAGACCCAGTACTTC. Translated: CASSADGLVETQYF. The complete variable domain, with remaining parts taken from reference TRBV9 and TRBJ2-5, reads DSGVTQTPKHLITATGQRVTLRCSPRSGDLSVYWYQQSLDQGLQFLIQYYNGEERAKGNILERFSAQQFPDLHSELNLSSLELGDSALYFCASSADGLVETQYFGPGTRLLVL.

A few counts support this clonotype. DNA for the CDR3: TGTGCCAGCAGCTTTCTGACTAGCGGGAGGCCCCCTCCAAGATACAATGAGCAGTTCTTC. This codes for CASSFLTSGRPPPRYNEQFF. The V gene is TRBV7-9, the J gene TRBJ2-1, with TRBD2 identical over 13 bases. Looked up from germline, CDR1 is SEHNR and CDR2 is FQNEAQ (reference sequence). Trimming removed 3 bases from V and 4 bases from J; junction bases left unmatched: 15. The CDR3 is made up of 20 amino acids.

The chain couples TRBV12-3 or TRBV12-4 to TRBJ2-1, with unresolved D. The length of the CDR3 is 13 residues. V shed 6 bases and J shed 5 bases, with 11 bases lying between them. The CDR3 DNA reads TGTGCCAGCAGGGACCTCACCGACAATGAGCAGTTCTTC. Protein: CASRDLTDNEQFF.

This rearrangement joins TRBV20-1 to TRBJ2-1; TRBD2 agrees at 8 bases. Germline loops: CDR1 DFQATT, CDR2 SNEGSKA (reference sequence). The CDR3 is 16 amino acids. The trim removed 2 bases at V and 6 bases at J, leaving 12 bases unmatched. CDR3 sequence reads: CSARWEREWGLNEQFF. The CDR3, as DNA: TGCAGTGCTAGATGGGAGCGGGAGTGGGGGCTCAATGAGCAGTTCTTC.

The rearrangement uses TRBV28 and TRBJ2-4, with D uncertain. V was cut by 2 bases and J by 6 bases, with 5 bases left in between. This CDR3 spans 12 amino acids. Germline V gene lookup returns CDR1 MDHEN and CDR2 SYDVKM. The CDR3 region is CASSLLRNIQYF. CDR3 DNA: TGTGCCAGCAGTTTACTTAGAAACATTCAGTACTTC. The entire variable domain, with the rest obtained from reference TRBV28 and TRBJ2-4, is as follows: DVKVTQSSRYLVKRTGEKVFLECVQDMDHENMFWYRQDPGLGLRLIYFSYDVKMKEKGDIPEGYSVSREKKERFSLILESASTNQTSMYLCASSLLRNIQYFGAGTRLSVL.

The rearrangement uses TRBV18 and TRBJ2-5; TRBD1 is a possible D gene (6 bases). Trimming took off 8 bases at V and 5 bases at J, with 12 bases between the two ends. The CDR3 is 12 residues long. In germline, CDR1 is KGHSH, CDR2 LQKENI. This CDR3 is CASTGSRETQYF. CDR3 DNA sequence: TGTGCCAGCACAGGGAGTCGGGAGACCCAGTACTTC. The full variable domain, in which reference TRBV18 and TRBJ2-5 provide the parts outside the CDR3, is NAGVMQNPRHLVRRRGQEARLRCSPMKGHSHVYWYRQLPEEGLKFMVYLQKENIIDESGMPKERFSAEFPKEGPSILRIQQVVRGDSAAYFCASTGSRETQYFGPGTRLLVL.

V and J are TRBV20-1 and TRBJ2-3; a possible D gene is TRBD2 (5 bases). Germline-derived CDR1 and CDR2 are DFQATT and SNEGSKA (reference sequence). V dropped 7 bases and J dropped 1 base, with 21 bases sitting between them. CDR3 size: 16 residues. CDR3 nucleotide sequence: TGCAGTGGAAGGAGAGGTGGGAGAGTGGGCACAGATACGCAGTATTTT. This encodes CSGRRGGRVGTDTQYF.

As to this clonotype: This may arise from a read error, as a much more abundant clone is one base away. The chain couples TRBV12-3 or TRBV12-4 to TRBJ1-2; D gene unclear. CDR3 size: 14 residues. The CDR3 region is CACSFGGANYGYTF. In nucleotides, the CDR3 is TGTGCCTGCAGTTTCGGTGGGGCTAACTATGGCTACACCTTC.

Notes on this clonotype: Because it lacks the conserved phenylalanine or tryptophan at the end, this CDR3 is likely a read error. The chain uses TRBV6-5 and TRBJ2-3; 7 bases agree with TRBD2. CDR3 length equals 14 residues. Germline V gene lookup returns CDR1 MNHEY and CDR2 SVGAGI. With V trimmed by 6 bases and J by 0 bases, 3 bases remained unmatched. CDR3 protein: CASRGGRSTDTQYC. For the CDR3, the DNA is TGTGCCAGCAGGGGAGGGAGGAGCACAGATACGCAGTATTGT.

This clonotype has only a few counts. The chain employs TRBV25-1 and TRBJ1-2; no reliable D call. V dropped 3 bases and J dropped 10 bases, with 12 bases sitting between them. The CDR3 covers 12 residues. Germline loops: CDR1 MGHDK, CDR2 SYGVNS. The CDR3 nucleotides read TGTGCCAGCAGTGAGAGGGAGGTAGACTACACCTTC. This gives the protein CASSEREVDYTF.

In this sample, this clonotype turned up once. A junction boundary mismatches the germline segment, possibly from a read error. V is TRBV20-1 and J is TRBJ2-3; possibly TRBD2 for D (6 bases). This CDR3 spans 14 amino acids. Germline V gene lookup returns CDR1 DFQATT and CDR2 SNEGSKA (reference sequence). The CDR3 protein is CSAFSGRYTNTQYF. The CDR3 region has the DNA TGCAGTGCTTTTAGCGGCAGGTACACAAATACGCAGTATTTT.

Comments on this clonotype: This clone may be a read error of a much larger clone one base away. In DNA, the CDR3 is TGTGCCAGCAGCTTAGTGGGTGGCAGCGATTATGGCTACAGCTTC. Residues: CASSLVGGSDYGYSF. The rearrangement joins TRBV11-2 to TRBJ1-2; D ambiguous. Germline CDR1 and CDR2: SGHAT and FQNNGV. The CDR3 loop spans 15 amino acids.

The chain has TRBV20-1 and TRBJ2-3; no definite D call. V was trimmed by 6 bases and J by 4 bases, leaving 8 bases between them. The length of the CDR3 is 11 residues. Germline V gives CDR1 DFQATT, CDR2 SNEGSKA (reference sequence). The DNA of the CDR3 is TGCAGTGCCGAAGTTTCAGATACGCAGTATTTT. This sequence encodes CSAEVSDTQYF.

There are a few counts of this clonotype. V gene TRBV3-1 combines with J gene TRBJ1-1; no reliable D call. There are 16 residues in the CDR3. In germline, CDR1 is LGHDT, CDR2 YNNKEL (reference sequence). V gave up 1 base and J gave up 3 bases, with 15 bases separating them. CDR3 amino acids: CASSQGFWGLDTEAFF. CDR3 bases: TGTGCCAGCAGCCAAGGTTTCTGGGGTTTGGACACTGAAGCTTTCTTT.

The J gene is TRBJ2-3, the V gene TRBV24-1; D ambiguous. The V gene's germline CDR1 is KGHDR and CDR2 SFDVKD. V was clipped by 4 bases and J by 4 bases, with 8 bases between them. The CDR3 has 13 residues. CDR3 sequence reads: CATSESSADTQYF. The CDR3 region has the DNA TGTGCCACCAGTGAGTCGAGCGCAGATACGCAGTATTTT.

V usage is TRBV20-1 and J usage is TRBJ2-3, with 10 bases that match TRBD2. Germline V gene sequence: CDR1 DFQATT, CDR2 SNEGSKA (reference sequence). The V and J ends lost 5 bases and 2 bases, in that order; junction bases with no gene match: 7. CDR3 size: 15 residues. Written as DNA, the CDR3 is TGCAGTGCTGCCTCACTAGCGGGGCCCACAGATACGCAGTATTTT. Translating gives CSAASLAGPTDTQYF.

The chain employs TRBV2 and TRBJ1-5; no reliable D call. This CDR3 is built from 13 residues. Per germline, CDR1 SNHLY and CDR2 FYNNEI. The V end lost 6 bases, the J end lost 4 bases, and 10 bases lay between the germline ends. The CDR3 reads CASRNYLNQPQHF. As DNA, the CDR3 is TGTGCCAGCAGGAATTACCTTAATCAGCCCCAGCATTTT.

This chain uses TRBV28 with TRBJ2-7; TRBD1 is a possible D gene (6 bases). CDR1 MDHEN and CDR2 SYDVKM come from the germline V gene. V lost 6 bases, J lost 1 base, and 13 bases lay in between. This CDR3 has 14 amino acids. The CDR3 DNA reads TGTGCCAGCAGCCAAATCGGACAGTCCTACGAGCAGTACTTC. This translates into CASSQIGQSYEQYF.